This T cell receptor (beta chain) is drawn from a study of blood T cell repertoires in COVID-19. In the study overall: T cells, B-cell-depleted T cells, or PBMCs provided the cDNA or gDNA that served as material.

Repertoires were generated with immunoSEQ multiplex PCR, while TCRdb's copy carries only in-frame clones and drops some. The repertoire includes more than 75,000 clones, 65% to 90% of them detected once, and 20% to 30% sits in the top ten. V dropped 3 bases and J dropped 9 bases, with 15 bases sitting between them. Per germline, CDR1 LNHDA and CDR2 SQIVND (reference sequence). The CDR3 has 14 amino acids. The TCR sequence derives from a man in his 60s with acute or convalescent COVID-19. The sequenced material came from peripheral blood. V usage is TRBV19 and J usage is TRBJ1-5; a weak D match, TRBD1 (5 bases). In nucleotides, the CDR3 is TGTGCCAGTAGTATCCGCCGGGACTCCCGGCCCCAGCATTTT. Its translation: CASSIRRDSRPQHF.